The rows below give T cell receptor beta chains drawn from one sample of a study of technical replicates of blood from a handful of donors. Repertoires were generated with immunoSEQ multiplex PCR, while TCRdb's copy carries only in-frame clones and drops some. The profile shows about 70,000 clones, almost 98% of them singletons. What was sequenced was T cells isolated from PBMCs. All receptors derive from a human donor in good health. CDR3s include the opening cysteine and the closing phenylalanine or tryptophan. The D gene is left open where the match is weak. Expanded clones are given a class, and other clones once, few, many or no size at all.

d_gene: NA
v_gene: TRBV9
abundance: NA
j_gene: TRBJ1-3
CDR3nt: TGTGCCAGCAGCGCTGACAGACCCGTCTCTGGAAACACCATATATTTT
CDR3aa: CASSADRPVSGNTIYF

d_gene: NA
v_gene: TRBV11-3
abundance: NA
j_gene: TRBJ2-3
CDR3nt: TGTGCCAGCAGCCCTGAAACACGTAGCACAGATACGCAGTATTTT
CDR3aa: CASSPETRSTDTQYF

d_gene: NA
v_gene: TRBV11-2
abundance: NA
j_gene: TRBJ2-1
CDR3nt: TGTGCCAGCAGCGCCCGCGCATTAACTCTAGTGAACAATGAGCAGTTCTTC
CDR3aa: CASSARALTLVNNEQFF

d_gene: NA
v_gene: TRBV9
abundance: NA
j_gene: TRBJ1-4
CDR3nt: TGTGCCAGCAGCGTAGGATCTGGCCCCTCTAATGAAAAACTGTTTTTT
CDR3aa: CASSVGSGPSNEKLFF

d_gene: NA
v_gene: TRBV27
abundance: NA
j_gene: TRBJ2-7
CDR3nt: TGTGCCAGCAGTTCTACTATACCCTACGAGCAGTACTTC
CDR3aa: CASSSTIPYEQYF

d_gene: NA
v_gene: TRBV5-1
abundance: NA
j_gene: TRBJ1-1
CDR3nt: TGCGCCAGCAGAGAAGGCGGAAACACTGAAGCTTTCTTT
CDR3aa: CASREGGNTEAFF

d_gene: TRBD1
v_gene: TRBV7-9
abundance: NA
j_gene: TRBJ2-7
CDR3nt: TGTGCCAGCAGCTCCTCGACAGGGTTGGACGAGCAGTACTTC
CDR3aa: CASSSSTGLDEQYF

d_gene: TRBD1
v_gene: TRBV7-9
abundance: NA
j_gene: TRBJ1-1
CDR3nt: TGTGCCAGCAGCCCCAGGGGGTGGTCGAACACTGAAGCTTTCTTT
CDR3aa: CASSPRGWSNTEAFF

d_gene: TRBD1
v_gene: TRBV7-9
abundance: NA
j_gene: TRBJ1-4
CDR3nt: TGTGCCAGCAGCTTAGGACAGGGCGGGGAACTGTTTTTT
CDR3aa: CASSLGQGGELFF

d_gene: NA
v_gene: TRBV6-1
abundance: NA
j_gene: TRBJ2-1
CDR3nt: TGTGCCAGCACGCGGCCCAGCTCCTACAATGAGCAGTTCTTC
CDR3aa: CASTRPSSYNEQFF

d_gene: TRBD2
v_gene: TRBV18
abundance: NA
j_gene: TRBJ2-7
CDR3nt: TGTGCCAGCTCACGGGGACTATCTGGCTCCTACGAGCAGTACTTC
CDR3aa: CASSRGLSGSYEQYF

d_gene: TRBD1
v_gene: TRBV11-1
abundance: NA
j_gene: TRBJ2-7
CDR3nt: TGTGCCAGCAGCCACGGACAGGGGTTGTCCTACGAGCAGTACTTC
CDR3aa: CASSHGQGLSYEQYF

d_gene: NA
v_gene: TRBV10-3
abundance: once
j_gene: TRBJ1-5
CDR3nt: TGTGCCATCAGTGAAACTGCCGGGAACAATCAGCCCCAGCATTTT
CDR3aa: CAISETAGNNQPQHF

d_gene: TRBD2
v_gene: TRBV4-1
abundance: NA
j_gene: TRBJ2-7
CDR3nt: TGCGCCAGCAGCCTGACCACCGGGACTACGAACCCGTACGAGCAGTACTTC
CDR3aa: CASSLTTGTTNPYEQYF

d_gene: TRBD1
v_gene: TRBV11-3
abundance: NA
j_gene: TRBJ2-1
CDR3nt: TGTGCCAGCAGCACACGTGCAGGGGGCGTCCATGAGCAGTTCTTC
CDR3aa: CASSTRAGGVHEQFF

d_gene: TRBD2
v_gene: TRBV6-1
abundance: once
j_gene: TRBJ2-3
CDR3nt: TGTGCCAGCAGTGACGGCGGGGGGCCAGATACGCAGTATTTT
CDR3aa: CASSDGGGPDTQYF

d_gene: TRBD1
v_gene: TRBV7-3
abundance: NA
j_gene: TRBJ2-1
CDR3nt: TGTGCCAGCAGCCACGGACAGGAATCCTACAATGAGCAGTTCTTC
CDR3aa: CASSHGQESYNEQFF

d_gene: NA
v_gene: TRBV7-2
abundance: NA
j_gene: TRBJ2-5
CDR3nt: TGTGCCAGCAGCTTAGCGCGGGAGACCCAGTACTTC
CDR3aa: CASSLARETQYF

d_gene: NA
v_gene: TRBV4-1
abundance: NA
j_gene: TRBJ1-5
CDR3nt: TGCGCCAGCAGCCGGGAGGGCTACAATCAGCCCCAGCATTTT
CDR3aa: CASSREGYNQPQHF

d_gene: NA
v_gene: TRBV5-8
abundance: NA
j_gene: TRBJ1-1
CDR3nt: TGTGCCAGCAGCTTGCACAGATTTCTGAACACTGAAGCTTTCTTT
CDR3aa: CASSLHRFLNTEAFF

d_gene: NA
v_gene: TRBV6-5
abundance: NA
j_gene: TRBJ2-5
CDR3nt: TGTGCCAGCAGGAAGAACGGAGAGACCCAGTACTTC
CDR3aa: CASRKNGETQYF

d_gene: NA
v_gene: TRBV29-1
abundance: NA
j_gene: TRBJ2-4
CDR3nt: TGCAGCGGCGACTTGGAGGGGGAGGGCATTCAGTACTTC
CDR3aa: CSGDLEGEGIQYF

d_gene: NA
v_gene: TRBV2
abundance: NA
j_gene: TRBJ1-2
CDR3nt: TGTGCCAGCAGCTCCGGGACAATCTATGGCTACACCTTC
CDR3aa: CASSSGTIYGYTF

d_gene: NA
v_gene: TRBV10-3
abundance: NA
j_gene: TRBJ1-3
CDR3nt: TGTGCCATCAGTGACCCTTCGGGCAGGGCTGTCGGAAACACCATATATTTT
CDR3aa: CAISDPSGRAVGNTIYF

d_gene: NA
v_gene: TRBV7-9
abundance: NA
j_gene: TRBJ2-1
CDR3nt: TGTGCCAGCAGCACGACAGTTGTAACCTACAATGAGCAGTTCTTC
CDR3aa: CASSTTVVTYNEQFF

d_gene: NA
v_gene: TRBV30
abundance: NA
j_gene: TRBJ1-6
CDR3nt: TGTGCCTGGAGTGTACCGGACATTGTATATAATTCACCCCTCCACTTT
CDR3aa: CAWSVPDIVYNSPLHF

d_gene: TRBD1
v_gene: TRBV11-2
abundance: NA
j_gene: TRBJ1-6
CDR3nt: TGTGCCAGCAGCTCCCGATTACAGGGGGCTAGGTCACCCCTCCACTTT
CDR3aa: CASSSRLQGARSPLHF

d_gene: TRBD2
v_gene: TRBV19
abundance: NA
j_gene: TRBJ2-2
CDR3nt: TGTGCCAGTAGTATCCTTAGCGGGAGGGCCACCGGGGAGCTGTTTTTT
CDR3aa: CASSILSGRATGELFF

d_gene: NA
v_gene: TRBV6-5
abundance: NA
j_gene: TRBJ2-3
CDR3nt: TGTGCCAGCAGTTACGTAGGGAGTAGCACAGATACGCAGTATTTT
CDR3aa: CASSYVGSSTDTQYF

d_gene: TRBD1
v_gene: TRBV19
abundance: NA
j_gene: TRBJ2-7
CDR3nt: TGTGCCAGTAGTATCCTCCCGGGACAGGGGACCTACGAGCAGTACTTC
CDR3aa: CASSILPGQGTYEQYF

d_gene: TRBD1
v_gene: TRBV28
abundance: NA
j_gene: TRBJ1-2
CDR3nt: TGTGCCAGCAGTCCGTTACGACAGGGGTACTTCGACTATGGCTACACCTTC
CDR3aa: CASSPLRQGYFDYGYTF

d_gene: NA
v_gene: TRBV5-4
abundance: once
j_gene: TRBJ2-7
CDR3nt: TGTGCCAGCAGCACAGATTCCTACGAGCAGTACTTC
CDR3aa: CASSTDSYEQYF

d_gene: TRBD1
v_gene: TRBV19
abundance: NA
j_gene: TRBJ2-7
CDR3nt: TGTGCCAGTAGTACCCCCATCGGGACAGGGGGGACCTACGAGCAGTACTTC
CDR3aa: CASSTPIGTGGTYEQYF

d_gene: TRBD1
v_gene: TRBV25-1
abundance: NA
j_gene: TRBJ2-5
CDR3nt: TGTGCCAGCAGTCCACGACAGGGCTGGTACCAAGAGACCCAGTACTTC
CDR3aa: CASSPRQGWYQETQYF

d_gene: TRBD2
v_gene: TRBV7-6
abundance: NA
j_gene: TRBJ2-1
CDR3nt: TGTGCCAGCAGACCGGGCCTAGCGGAAAACCCTTGGGCACACAATGAGCAGTTCTTC
CDR3aa: CASRPGLAENPWAHNEQFF

d_gene: NA
v_gene: TRBV28
abundance: once
j_gene: TRBJ1-5
CDR3nt: TGTGCCAGCAGTTTATCTGGGGAGGGTCAGCCCCAGCATTTT
CDR3aa: CASSLSGEGQPQHF

d_gene: TRBD1
v_gene: TRBV5-4
abundance: NA
j_gene: TRBJ2-7
CDR3nt: TGTGCCAGCAGCTTGTTGGGACAGGAGTACTACGAGCAGTACTTC
CDR3aa: CASSLLGQEYYEQYF

d_gene: NA
v_gene: TRBV7-8
abundance: NA
j_gene: TRBJ2-7
CDR3nt: TGTGCCAGCAGCTTAGTACGGACTTGGTTAGGCGAGCAGTACTTC
CDR3aa: CASSLVRTWLGEQYF

d_gene: NA
v_gene: TRBV19
abundance: NA
j_gene: TRBJ2-2
CDR3nt: TGTGCCAGTAGTATGGCAGGGGAGCTGTTTTTT
CDR3aa: CASSMAGELFF

d_gene: NA
v_gene: TRBV11-2
abundance: NA
j_gene: TRBJ1-2
CDR3nt: TGTGCCAGCAGCTTACCTCCCGGGGGCTACACCTTC
CDR3aa: CASSLPPGGYTF

d_gene: NA
v_gene: TRBV6-4
abundance: NA
j_gene: TRBJ1-5
CDR3nt: TGTGCCAGCAGTGACCAACAGGGATCGCCCCAGCATTTT
CDR3aa: CASSDQQGSPQHF

d_gene: TRBD2
v_gene: TRBV4-1
abundance: NA
j_gene: TRBJ2-7
CDR3nt: TGCGCCAGCAGCCAAGGTCGAGCGGGGGGGGCCTACGAGCAGTACTTC
CDR3aa: CASSQGRAGGAYEQYF